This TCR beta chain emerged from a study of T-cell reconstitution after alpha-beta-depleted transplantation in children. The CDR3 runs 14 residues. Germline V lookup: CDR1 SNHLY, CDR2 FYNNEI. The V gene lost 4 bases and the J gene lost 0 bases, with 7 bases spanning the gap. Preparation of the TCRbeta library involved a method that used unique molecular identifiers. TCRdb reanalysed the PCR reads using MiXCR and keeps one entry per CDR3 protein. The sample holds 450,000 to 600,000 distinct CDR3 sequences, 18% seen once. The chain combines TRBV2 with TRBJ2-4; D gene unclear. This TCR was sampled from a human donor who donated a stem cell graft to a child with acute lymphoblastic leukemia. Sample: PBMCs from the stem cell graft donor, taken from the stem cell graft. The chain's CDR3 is CASSGLGAKNIQYF. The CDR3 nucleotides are TGTGCCAGCAGTGGGCTGGGAGCCAAAAACATTCAGTACTTC.